This record looks at one TCR beta chain sequence and its context. The ends were cut back, 4 bases at V and 2 bases at J, with 13 bases in the middle. This CDR3 has 16 residues. Germline V gene lookup returns CDR1 SGHRS and CDR2 YFSETQ. This entry belongs to a study of cytotoxic CD8 clonotypes in ibrutinib-treated CLL. The table came from immunoSEQ multiplex PCR; TCRdb's copy has only in-frame clones and leaves some out. The repertoire holds approximately 90,000 clones, with around 77% as singletons. The rearrangement uses TRBV5-1 and TRBJ2-6; a possible D gene is TRBD1 (7 bases). Source: PBMCs, taken after 24 months of ibrutinib treatment. The clonotype originates from a human donor with chronic lymphocytic leukemia. The CDR3, as DNA: TGCGCCAGCAGCGCCGGAGGGGGCGCTGGGGCCAACGTCCTGACTTTC. This encodes CASSAGGGAGANVLTF. Using reference TRBV5-1 and TRBJ2-6 for the parts outside the CDR3, the full variable domain is KAGVTQTPRYLIKTRGQQVTLSCSPISGHRSVSWYQQTPGQGLQFLFEYFSETQRNKGNFPGRFSGRQFSNSRSEMNVSTLELGDSALYLCASSAGGGAGANVLTFGAGSRLTVL.